This TCR beta chain derives from a study of blood T cell repertoires in COVID-19. The V and J ends lost 4 bases and 5 bases respectively, with 20 bases between them. Germline V gives CDR1 MNHNS, CDR2 SASEGT. The CDR3 loop spans 16 amino acids. Libraries were prepared by immunoSEQ multiplex PCR; TCRdb keeps only in-frame clonotypes and omits some of them. The top ten hold 7% to 10% of the sample, which has 150,000 to 200,000 clones, just over 85% seen once. The sequenced sample consisted of peripheral blood. The receptor comes from a man between 45 and 60 years old with active or convalescent COVID-19. The V and J genes are TRBV6-1 and TRBJ1-2, with a tentative D call TRBD1 (6 bases). This CDR3 is CASSGNRDHRFYGYTF. The CDR3 DNA follows: TGTGCCAGCAGTGGAAACAGGGACCACCGTTTTTATGGCTACACCTTC.